Shown below are 23 T cell receptor beta chains from a single sample sequenced in a study of TIL therapy for anti-PD-1-resistant metastatic lung cancer. The time point here: pre-treatment sample, taken before nivolumab and TIL therapy. Pleural nodules or supraclavicular lymph nodes made up most of the excised metastases sampled. This was the immunoSEQ v3 assay. Method: immunoSEQ multiplex PCR; TCRdb's copy keeps in-frame clones and lacks some. Here the sample spans some 4,900 clones, almost 65% being singletons. The material was tumor tissue, obtained at baseline. The receptors were sampled from an older man with non-small cell lung cancer.

CDR3 loop: CASSIGSGGQPQHF. In nucleotides, the CDR3 is TGTGCCAGTAGTATTGGTTCGGGGGGACAGCCCCAGCATTTT. The chain combines TRBV19 with TRBJ1-5; a weak D match, TRBD1 (5 bases). The V end lost 3 bases, the J end lost 7 bases, and 13 bases lay between the germline ends. Germline-derived CDR1 and CDR2 are LNHDA and SQIVND (reference sequence). The CDR3 sequence is 14 residues long.

This clone counts as medium-sized. The chain uses TRBV5-1 and TRBJ1-5; TRBD1 matches at 8 bases. Trimming cost V 2 bases and J 6 bases; bases outside gene matches: 7. Germline V gene lookup returns CDR1 SGHRS and CDR2 YFSETQ. The CDR3 length is 15 residues. Written as DNA, the CDR3 is TGCGCCAGCAGCTTCCAGGGGGCGGATGGTCAGCCCCAGCATTTT. Protein: CASSFQGADGQPQHF.

The V and J genes are TRBV6-6 and TRBJ2-7; 8 bases map to TRBD1. This CDR3 region has 16 residues. Germline lookup yields CDR1 MNHNY and CDR2 SVGAGI (reference sequence). The J segment lost 2 bases and the V segment lost 4 bases, leaving 10 bases of the junction unmatched. CDR3 nucleotides: TGTGCCAGCAGTTCCCCGGACAGGGATTCCACCTACGAGCAGTACTTC. Translated, it gives CASSSPDRDSTYEQYF.

The V and J genes are TRBV27 and TRBJ2-1; no clear D gene. Trimming took off 8 bases at V and 4 bases at J, with 15 bases between the two ends. The germline V gene has CDR1 MNHEY and CDR2 SMNVEV (reference sequence). CDR3 size: 14 residues. In nucleotides, the CDR3 is TGTGCCAGCCGGGTGTGGGAACAGTACAATGAGCAGTTCTTC. Translation: CASRVWEQYNEQFF.

This clone was counted only a few times. V gene TRBV7-9 combines with J gene TRBJ2-7; D is ambiguous. Between the trimmed V and J ends, which lost 7 bases and 2 bases, there was a span of 6 bases. The CDR3 spans 11 residues. Germline V gives CDR1 SEHNR, CDR2 FQNEAQ (reference sequence). The CDR3 here is CASMGAYEQYF. As DNA, the CDR3 is TGTGCCAGCATGGGTGCCTACGAGCAGTACTTC. Full variable domain (rest looked up from reference TRBV7-9 and TRBJ2-7): DTGVSQNPRHKITKRGQNVTFRCDPISEHNRLYWYRQTLGQGPEFLTYFQNEAQLEKSRLLSDRFSAERPKGSFSTLEIQRTEQGDSAMYLCASMGAYEQYFGPGTRLTVT.

This chain uses TRBV5-1 with TRBJ2-3, with D perhaps assigned TRBD1 or TRBD2 (6 bases each). Germline CDR1 is SGHRS and CDR2 is YFSETQ. This CDR3 has 16 residues. V lost 1 base, J lost 5 bases, and 17 bases lay in between. The CDR3 DNA reads TGCGCCAGCAGCTTGAGGCCGGGGGCGCCTGAAGATACGCAGTATTTT. Protein: CASSLRPGAPEDTQYF.

The V call is TRBV9, the J call TRBJ2-5, with 7 bases aligning to TRBD2. V trimming: 4 bases; J trimming: 3 bases; junction bases outside the gene matches: 9. Germline CDR1 is SGDLS and CDR2 is YYNGEE. The length of the CDR3 is 15 residues. The chain's CDR3 is CASSPTSTSKETQYF. CDR3 DNA sequence: TGTGCCAGCAGCCCTACTTCGACTAGCAAAGAGACCCAGTACTTC. The full variable domain, its missing parts supplied by reference TRBV9 and TRBJ2-5, is DSGVTQTPKHLITATGQRVTLRCSPRSGDLSVYWYQQSLDQGLQFLIQYYNGEERAKGNILERFSAQQFPDLHSELNLSSLELGDSALYFCASSPTSTSKETQYFGPGTRLLVL.

This clone was observed once. The CDR3 DNA reads TGCGCCAGCAGCCAAGCAGGGTATAGCAATCAGCCCCAGCATTTT. Its protein product is CASSQAGYSNQPQHF. The J gene is TRBJ1-5, the V gene TRBV4-1, with D perhaps TRBD1 (5 bases). The V end was cut by 1 base, the J end by 0 bases, with 7 bases between. The length of the CDR3 is 15 residues. The germline CDR1 and CDR2 sequences are MGHRA and YSYEKL.

This clone was seen a handful of times. This chain connects TRBV9 to TRBJ2-5; TRBD2 is a possible D gene (7 bases). The CDR3 runs to 16 residues. Trimming removed 4 bases from V and 1 base from J, with 17 bases in between. The V gene's germline CDR1 is SGDLS and CDR2 YYNGEE. In nucleotides, the CDR3 is TGTGCCAGCAGCAGAGAGGGGGGGGCGCTCCAAGAGACCCAGTACTTC. Translated, it gives CASSREGGALQETQYF.

The chain combines TRBV18 with TRBJ2-7, with D maybe TRBD2 (6 bases). V was clipped by 2 bases and J by 5 bases, with 7 bases between them. This CDR3 comprises 12 residues. Looked up from germline, CDR1 is KGHSH and CDR2 is LQKENI. The CDR3 sequence is CASSPAGNEQYF. In DNA, the CDR3 is TGTGCCAGCTCACCAGCGGGGAACGAGCAGTACTTC. Drawing the rest from reference TRBV18 and TRBJ2-7, the complete variable domain is NAGVMQNPRHLVRRRGQEARLRCSPMKGHSHVYWYRQLPEEGLKFMVYLQKENIIDESGMPKERFSAEFPKEGPSILRIQQVVRGDSAAYFCASSPAGNEQYFGPGTRLTVT.

The CDR3, as DNA: TGTGCCACCAGCAGAGGTGGGGACACCGGGGAGCTGTTTTTT. Protein: CATSRGGDTGELFF. The chain joins TRBV15 to TRBJ2-2; D ambiguous. The CDR3 has 14 amino acids. V shed 1 base and J shed 3 bases, with 6 bases lying between them. Per germline, CDR1 LNHNV and CDR2 YYDKDF (reference sequence).

The rearrangement links TRBV5-1 to TRBJ2-3; no clear D. V lost 4 bases to trimming and J lost 0 bases, with 12 bases between them. This CDR3 is 15 amino acids long. The germline V gene has CDR1 SGHRS and CDR2 YFSETQ. CDR3 amino acids: CASSAVLTSTDTQYF. CDR3 nucleotide sequence: TGCGCCAGCAGCGCTGTCTTAACTAGCACAGATACGCAGTATTTT.

The table lists this clone with a few counts. This sequence joins TRBV2 and TRBJ2-1; D gene unclear. Germline CDR1 SNHLY, CDR2 FYNNEI. Trimming removed 7 bases at V and 4 bases at J, with 5 bases between. The CDR3 extends over 11 amino acids. The chain's CDR3 is CASKRYNEQFF. The CDR3 coding sequence is TGTGCCAGCAAGAGGTACAATGAGCAGTTCTTC.

As for this clone: Sequence at one end of the junction differs from germline and may be a read error. The chain employs TRBV2 and TRBJ2-7; D is perhaps TRBD1 (6 bases). This CDR3 has 11 amino acids. The germline CDR1 and CDR2 sequences are SNHLY and FYNNEI. CDR3 sequence reads: CASSPRTAPDF. The CDR3 DNA reads TGTGCCAGCAGTCCTAGGACAGCCCCGGACTTC.

This sequence joins TRBV28 and TRBJ1-1, with 7 positions matching TRBD1. The J segment lost 5 bases and the V segment lost 3 bases, leaving 12 bases of the junction unmatched. CDR1 and CDR2 (germline): MDHEN, SYDVKM. The CDR3 has 16 residues. In DNA form, the CDR3 reads TGTGCCAGCAGTTTTCCAGGCAGGGGGATTGGGACTGAAGCTTTCTTT. This translates into CASSFPGRGIGTEAFF.

V and J are TRBV7-2 and TRBJ1-2, with TRBD1 matching 9 bases. This CDR3 is built from 13 residues. The germline V gene encodes CDR1 SGHTA and CDR2 FQGNSA. V dropped 8 bases and J dropped 5; count of bases not matched to a gene: 6. CDR3 loop: CASRPGQGYGYTF. Written as DNA, the CDR3 is TGTGCCAGCCGCCCGGGACAGGGATATGGCTACACCTTC.

For the CDR3, the DNA is TGTGCCAGTAGTTCTCCTCTAGCGGGAGGGCCATATGAGCAGTTCTTC. It codes for CASSSPLAGGPYEQFF. This chain links TRBV19 with TRBJ2-1; 12 bases agree with TRBD2. CDR3 size: 16 residues. In germline, CDR1 is LNHDA, CDR2 SQIVND (reference sequence). V was clipped by 5 bases and J by 8 bases; unmatched bases: 10.

The chain links TRBV9 to TRBJ2-3, with D possibly called TRBD1 or TRBD2 (6 bases each). The CDR3 totals 15 residues. V was cut by 4 bases and J by 2 bases, with 14 bases left in between. Germline-derived CDR1 and CDR2 are SGDLS and YYNGEE. As DNA, the CDR3 is TGTGCCAGCAGCCCCGACAGGAGGGTCACAGATACGCAGTATTTT. Protein: CASSPDRRVTDTQYF.

This chain connects TRBV27 to TRBJ2-3, with 8 bases aligning to TRBD2. There are 15 residues in the CDR3. CDR1 is MNHEY and CDR2 is SMNVEV in the germline V gene (reference sequence). The junction had 6 bases not matched to a gene; V was cut back by 5 bases and J by 2 bases. The DNA for the CDR3 is TGTGCCAGCAGTCGGACGGGAGGGGACACAGATACGCAGTATTTT. It translates to CASSRTGGDTDTQYF.

This clone came up a few times. This chain links TRBV15 with TRBJ1-4; D is unclear. The CDR3 contains 14 residues. CDR1 and CDR2 (germline): LNHNV, YYDKDF (reference sequence). Trimming stripped 6 bases from V and 4 bases from J, with 12 bases between. The CDR3 DNA reads TGTGCCACCAGTTTTTCACGGATTAATGAAAAACTGTTTTTT. Protein sequence: CATSFSRINEKLFF.

In nucleotides, the CDR3 is TGCGCCAGCAGCTTGGACAGGTCCTACGAGCAGTACTTC. As protein: CASSLDRSYEQYF. The V and J genes are TRBV5-1 and TRBJ2-7; weak D call: TRBD1 (5 bases). Trimming cost V 0 bases and J 1 base, with 5 bases left between them. The CDR3 is 13 residues long. Germline V gene sequence: CDR1 SGHRS, CDR2 YFSETQ.

The chain has TRBV5-6 and TRBJ2-1; D is unresolved. The germline gives CDR1 SGHDT, CDR2 YYEEEE. This CDR3 has 13 amino acids. The V end lost 0 bases, the J end lost 4 bases, and 5 bases lay between the germline ends. Here the CDR3 reads CASSLVIYNEQFF. The CDR3, as DNA: TGTGCCAGCAGCTTGGTCATATACAATGAGCAGTTCTTC.

The chain recombines TRBV7-2 with TRBJ2-3; 9 nucleotides match TRBD2. Looked up from germline, CDR1 is SGHTA and CDR2 is FQGNSA. CDR3 length equals 16 residues. V shed 6 bases, J shed 0 bases, and the junction held 7 bases outside the gene matches. This chain's CDR3 is CASSDGLATSTDTQYF. CDR3 in DNA: TGTGCCAGCAGTGACGGACTAGCGACTAGCACAGATACGCAGTATTTT.